These T cell receptor beta chains were read from a single sample in a study of T cell responses to AZD1222 COVID-19 vaccine. Some clones are missing from TCRdb's copy, which holds only in-frame ones; the method was immunoSEQ multiplex PCR. The sample holds around 190,000 clones, 94% seen once. The sequences come from peripheral blood, collected 28 days after the second AZD1222 dose. All receptors derive from an adult who received the AZD1222 COVID-19 vaccine. The CDR3 runs from the conserved cysteine through the conserved F or W. Fields, in order: clone size, J gene, D gene, V gene, CDR3 DNA, CDR3 protein. The D gene is left open where the match is weak. Not every row has a clone size; where given, it reads once, few, many or a size class.

>.|TRBJ1-4|TRBD1|TRBV19
TGTGCCAGTAGTATAGCGGGTTATCCATACTCCGGGACAGGGTACGATGAAAAACTGTTTTTT
CASSIAGYPYSGTGYDEKLFF
>.|TRBJ2-7|.|TRBV9
TGTGCCAGCAGCGGGGGCGGGGCGGGATCCTACGAGCAGTACTTC
CASSGGGAGSYEQYF
>once|TRBJ1-1|TRBD1|TRBV9
TGTGCCAGCAGCGCCGACAGGGTGAACACTGAAGCTTTCTTT
CASSADRVNTEAFF
>.|TRBJ1-5|TRBD1|TRBV6-6
TGTGCCAGCATCGGACAGGGACGCAATCAGCCCCAGCATTTT
CASIGQGRNQPQHF
>.|TRBJ1-5|.|TRBV6-1
TGTGCCAGCAGTGAAGACAATCGAGGGGCCGGCAATCAGCCCCAGCATTTT
CASSEDNRGAGNQPQHF
>.|TRBJ1-2|.|TRBV20-1
TGCAGTGCTAGTTCTGGGGGCGGTATCTATGGCTACACCTTC
CSASSGGGIYGYTF
>.|TRBJ1-4|.|TRBV5-5
TGTGCCAGCAGCCCCCGGCAGGGCATTAATGAAAAACTGTTTTTT
CASSPRQGINEKLFF
>.|TRBJ2-5|.|TRBV9
TGTGCCAGCAGCCCCAACTGGACGCCAGTTGAGGCAGAGACCCAGTACTTC
CASSPNWTPVEAETQYF
>.|TRBJ2-7|.|TRBV7-3
TGTGCCAGCAGCTTGGGATGGACTCCTAACTCCTACGAGCAGTACTTC
CASSLGWTPNSYEQYF
>.|TRBJ2-3|TRBD2|TRBV28
TGTGCCAGCAGTTTAACGGGAACCGGGACTAGCGGGGCAGATACGCAGTATTTT
CASSLTGTGTSGADTQYF
>few|TRBJ1-2|TRBD1|TRBV20-1
TGCAGTGCTAGTGGGTGGGACAGAATCTATGGCTACACCTTC
CSASGWDRIYGYTF
>.|TRBJ2-5|.|TRBV6-5
TGTGCCAGCAGTTATAGCGCGGAAGAGACCCAGTACTTC
CASSYSAEETQYF
>.|TRBJ1-2|.|TRBV3-1/TRBV3-2
TGTGCCAGCAGCTACCAGTATGGCTACACCTTC
CASSYQYGYTF
>.|TRBJ1-2|TRBD1|TRBV6-5
TGTGCCAGCAGTCGAACAGGGGGCGCGGGATATGGCTACACCTTC
CASSRTGGAGYGYTF
>.|TRBJ1-1|.|TRBV6-5
TGTGCCAGCAGTTCAATACCAGACAGGAACACTGAAGCTTTCTTT
CASSSIPDRNTEAFF
>.|TRBJ1-3|TRBD1|TRBV29-1
TGCAGCGCCAGAATCCGGGACAGGGGGATGAACACCATATATTTT
CSARIRDRGMNTIYF
>.|TRBJ1-1|TRBD1|TRBV9
TGTGCCAGCAGCGTACATGCTCCCGGGACAGGGACTGAAGCTTTCTTT
CASSVHAPGTGTEAFF
>.|TRBJ2-2|.|TRBV6-6
TGTGCCACTCGACCGGATTGGGACACCGGGGAGCTGTTTTTT
CATRPDWDTGELFF
>.|TRBJ1-2|TRBD1|TRBV19
TGTGCCAGTAGTGCAGACAGGGTTGGCTACACCTTC
CASSADRVGYTF
>.|TRBJ2-3|.|TRBV20-1
TGCAGTGCTAGTCGGGATTTGGGGGATACGCAGTATTTT
CSASRDLGDTQYF
>.|TRBJ2-1|TRBD1|TRBV28
TGTGCCAGCAGTCTCCATCAAGGGGGCAATCGAGGGGAGCAGTTCTTC
CASSLHQGGNRGEQFF
>.|TRBJ2-3|TRBD2|TRBV7-9
TGTGCCAGCAGCCCCCGTGAGGCTAGCGGAAGCACAGATACGCAGTATTTT
CASSPREASGSTDTQYF
>.|TRBJ2-7|TRBD1|TRBV9
TGTGCCAGCAGCCGGGACAGGGCCAACGAGCAGTACTTC
CASSRDRANEQYF
>.|TRBJ1-2|.|TRBV2
TGTGCCAGCAGTGATAGTTGGGGCGGTGCCCAGGCTGGCTACACCTTC
CASSDSWGGAQAGYTF
>.|TRBJ2-5|.|TRBV18
TGTGCCAGCTCACCAGACCGCAGGAGCCGTCAAGAGACCCAGTACTTC
CASSPDRRSRQETQYF